This T cell receptor (beta chain) derives from a study of blood T cell repertoires in COVID-19. The wider study: T cells, B-cell-depleted T cells, or PBMCs provided the cDNA or gDNA that served as material.

The CDR3 extends over 12 amino acids. V was shortened by 1 base and J by 14 bases, with 9 bases between the two germline ends. The germline V gene has CDR1 SEHNR and CDR2 FQNEAQ (reference sequence). Data came from immunoSEQ multiplex PCR; TCRdb stores just in-frame clones and leaves some out. The sample includes a few hundred thousand clones, about 88% seen only once; the top ten take 3.5% to 5%. The rearrangement uses TRBV7-9 and TRBJ1-6; D is unresolved. The material sequenced was peripheral blood. This TCR derives from a woman aged 40-49 years who had recovered from COVID-19. DNA of the CDR3: TGTGCCAGCAGCTTAGTGGAGGGAACCCTCCACTTT. It encodes CASSLVEGTLHF.